This TCR beta chain originates from a study of T cell repertoires in cytomegalovirus infection. V lost 4 bases and J lost 3; bases outside the gene matches: 5. Germline V CDR1 and CDR2: MNHEY, SVGEGT. The CDR3 is made up of 14 amino acids. TCRdb re-called the reads through MiXCR, storing one row per CDR3 protein. The sample has 170,000 or so distinct CDR3 sequences, 17% seen once. The receptor was isolated from a human donor in good health (CMV status not recorded). Some clones in this sample may be carry-over from other donors' samples. The genes are TRBV6-2 or TRBV6-3 and TRBJ2-5; 7 bases line up with TRBD1. Material for sequencing was CD8+ T cells from PBMCs. The CDR3, as DNA: TGTGCCAGCAGTTTACGGACAGGAAAAGAGACCCAGTACTTC. It codes for CASSLRTGKETQYF.